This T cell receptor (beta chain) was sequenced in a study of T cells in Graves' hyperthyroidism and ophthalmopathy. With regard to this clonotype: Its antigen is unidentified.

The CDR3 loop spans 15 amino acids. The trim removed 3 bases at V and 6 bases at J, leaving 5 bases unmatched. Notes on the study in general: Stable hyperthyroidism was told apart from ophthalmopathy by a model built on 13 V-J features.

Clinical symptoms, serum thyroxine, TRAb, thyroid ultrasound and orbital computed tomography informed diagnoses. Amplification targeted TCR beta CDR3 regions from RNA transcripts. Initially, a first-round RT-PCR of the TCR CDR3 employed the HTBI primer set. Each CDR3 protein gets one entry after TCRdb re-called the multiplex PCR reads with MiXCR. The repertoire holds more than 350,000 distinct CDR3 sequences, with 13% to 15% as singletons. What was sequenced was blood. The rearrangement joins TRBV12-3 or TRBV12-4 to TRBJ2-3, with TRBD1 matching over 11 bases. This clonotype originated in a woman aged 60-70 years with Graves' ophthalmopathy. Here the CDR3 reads CASSFRTGGLDTQYF. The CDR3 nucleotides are TGTGCCAGCAGTTTTAGGACAGGGGGCTTGGATACGCAGTATTTT.